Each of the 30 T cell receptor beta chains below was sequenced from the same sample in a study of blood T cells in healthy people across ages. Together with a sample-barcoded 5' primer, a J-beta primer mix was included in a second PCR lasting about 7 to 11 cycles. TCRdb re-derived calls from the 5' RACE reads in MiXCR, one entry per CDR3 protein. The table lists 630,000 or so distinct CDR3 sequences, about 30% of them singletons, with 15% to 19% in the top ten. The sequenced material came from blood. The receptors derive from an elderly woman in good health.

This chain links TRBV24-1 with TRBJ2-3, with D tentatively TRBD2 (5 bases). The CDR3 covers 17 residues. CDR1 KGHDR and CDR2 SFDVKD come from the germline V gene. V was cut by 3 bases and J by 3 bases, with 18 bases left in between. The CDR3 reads CATSDRLISGFTDTQYF. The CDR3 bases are TGTGCCACCAGTGATCGCCTCATTTCGGGGTTTACAGATACGCAGTATTTT.

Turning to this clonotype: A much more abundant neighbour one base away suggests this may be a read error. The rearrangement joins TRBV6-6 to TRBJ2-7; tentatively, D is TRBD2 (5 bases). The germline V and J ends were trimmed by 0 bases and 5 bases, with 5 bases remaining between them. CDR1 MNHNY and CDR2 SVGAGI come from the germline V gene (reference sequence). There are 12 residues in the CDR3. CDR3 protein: CASSYSRDEQYF. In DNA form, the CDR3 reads TGTGCCAGCAGTTACTCGAGGGACGAGCAGTACTTC.

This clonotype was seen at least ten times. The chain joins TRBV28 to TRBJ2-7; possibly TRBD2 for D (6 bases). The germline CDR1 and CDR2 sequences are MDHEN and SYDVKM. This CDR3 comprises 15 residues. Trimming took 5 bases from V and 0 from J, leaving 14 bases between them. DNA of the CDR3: TGTGCCAGCAGTGAAAGGGACTTAAGCTCCTACGAGCAGTACTTC. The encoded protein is CASSERDLSSYEQYF.

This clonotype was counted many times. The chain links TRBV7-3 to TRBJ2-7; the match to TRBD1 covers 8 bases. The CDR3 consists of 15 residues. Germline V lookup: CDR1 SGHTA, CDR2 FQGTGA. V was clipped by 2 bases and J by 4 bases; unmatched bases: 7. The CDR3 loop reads CASSLEAGGLYEQYF. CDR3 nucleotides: TGTGCCAGCAGCTTAGAGGCAGGGGGCCTATACGAGCAGTACTTC.

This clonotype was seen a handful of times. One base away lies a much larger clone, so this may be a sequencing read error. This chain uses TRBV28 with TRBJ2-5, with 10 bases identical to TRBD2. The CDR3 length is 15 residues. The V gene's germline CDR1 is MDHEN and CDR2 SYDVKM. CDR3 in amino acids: CASSFVAGGKEAQYF. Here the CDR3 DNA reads TGTGCCAGCAGTTTTGTAGCGGGGGGTAAAGAGGCCCAGTACTTC. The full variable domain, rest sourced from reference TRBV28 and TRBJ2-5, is DVKVTQSSRYLVKRTGEKVFLECVQDMDHENMFWYRQDPGLGLRLIYFSYDVKMKEKGDIPEGYSVSREKKERFSLILESASTNQTSMYLCASSFVAGGKEAQYFGPGTRLLVL.

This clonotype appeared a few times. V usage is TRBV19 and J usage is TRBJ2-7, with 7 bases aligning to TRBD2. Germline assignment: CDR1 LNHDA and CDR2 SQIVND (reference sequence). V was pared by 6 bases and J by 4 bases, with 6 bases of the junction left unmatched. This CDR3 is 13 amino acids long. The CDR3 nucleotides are TGTGCCAGTAGCGATTCGGGGGGATACGAGCAGTACTTC. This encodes CASSDSGGYEQYF.

In DNA form, the CDR3 reads TGTGCCAGCAGCCACAGGACAGGGAGGGGTGGCTACACCTTC. This codes for CASSHRTGRGGYTF. This chain connects TRBV27 to TRBJ1-2; 8 bases match TRBD1. V shed 6 bases and J 7 bases; nucleotides not matched to a gene: 10. The germline CDR1 and CDR2 sequences are MNHEY and SMNVEV (reference sequence). This CDR3 region has 14 residues.

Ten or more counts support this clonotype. CDR3 residues: CASSPGGGNTEAFF. CDR3 sequence (DNA): TGCGCCAGCAGCCCCGGCGGGGGGAACACTGAAGCTTTCTTT. V gene TRBV5-1 combines with J gene TRBJ1-1; the D gene is possibly TRBD1 (5 bases). The CDR3 has 14 residues. With 4 bases removed from V and 1 base from J, the gap between germline ends came to 11 bases. Germline V gene data show CDR1 as SGHRS and CDR2 as YFSETQ. Using reference TRBV5-1 and TRBJ1-1 for the parts outside the CDR3, the full variable domain is KAGVTQTPRYLIKTRGQQVTLSCSPISGHRSVSWYQQTPGQGLQFLFEYFSETQRNKGNFPGRFSGRQFSNSRSEMNVSTLELGDSALYLCASSPGGGNTEAFFGQGTRLTVV.

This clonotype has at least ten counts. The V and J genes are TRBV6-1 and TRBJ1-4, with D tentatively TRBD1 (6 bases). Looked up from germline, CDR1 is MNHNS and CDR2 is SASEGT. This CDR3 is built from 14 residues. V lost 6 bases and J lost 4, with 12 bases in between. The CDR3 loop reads CASSKQGVNEKLFF. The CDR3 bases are TGTGCCAGCAGCAAACAGGGAGTTAATGAAAAACTGTTTTTT.

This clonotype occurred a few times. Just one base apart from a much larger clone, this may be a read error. The CDR3 nucleotides are TGTGCCAGCAGTTCGAACTCCTACAATGAGCAGTACTTC. Protein: CASSSNSYNEQYF. The V call is TRBV6-5, the J call TRBJ2-1, with no clear D. The closer fit of TRBJ2-7 to the DNA end suggests the J call may be wrong. The CDR3 has 13 residues. Germline CDR1 MNHEY, CDR2 SVGAGI.

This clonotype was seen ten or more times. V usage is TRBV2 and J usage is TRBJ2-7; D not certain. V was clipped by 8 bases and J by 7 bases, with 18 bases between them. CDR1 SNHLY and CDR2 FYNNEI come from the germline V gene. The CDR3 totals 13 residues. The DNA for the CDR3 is TGTGCCAGCCGTCGGCTGTCCTCGGTTGAGCAGTACTTC. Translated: CASRRLSSVEQYF.

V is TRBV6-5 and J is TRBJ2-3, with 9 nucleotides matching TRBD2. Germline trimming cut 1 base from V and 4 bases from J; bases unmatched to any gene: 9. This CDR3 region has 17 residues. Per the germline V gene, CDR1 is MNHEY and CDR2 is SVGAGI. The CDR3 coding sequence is TGTGCCAGCAGTTACTGGTCTGCGGGGGGGCGCGCAGATACGCAGTATTTT. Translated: CASSYWSAGGRADTQYF.

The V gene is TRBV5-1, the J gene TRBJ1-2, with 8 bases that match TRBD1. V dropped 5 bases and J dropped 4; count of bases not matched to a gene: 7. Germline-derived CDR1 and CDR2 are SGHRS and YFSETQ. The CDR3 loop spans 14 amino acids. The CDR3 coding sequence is TGCGCCAGCAGTATTGAGACAGGGGCCTATGGCTACACCTTC. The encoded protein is CASSIETGAYGYTF.

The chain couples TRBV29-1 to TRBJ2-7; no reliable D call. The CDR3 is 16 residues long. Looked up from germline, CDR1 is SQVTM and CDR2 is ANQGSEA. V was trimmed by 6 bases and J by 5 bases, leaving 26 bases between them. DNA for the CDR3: TGCAGCGTGGCTACTACTGAGTGGGTGGTGGTCCACGAGCAGTACTTC. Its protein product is CSVATTEWVVVHEQYF.

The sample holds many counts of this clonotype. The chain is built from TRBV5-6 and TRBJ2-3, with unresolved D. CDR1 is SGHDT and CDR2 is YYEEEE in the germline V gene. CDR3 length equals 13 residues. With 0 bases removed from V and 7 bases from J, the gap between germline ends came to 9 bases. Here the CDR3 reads CASSLVVPHTQYF. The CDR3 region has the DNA TGTGCCAGCAGCTTGGTAGTCCCCCATACGCAGTATTTT. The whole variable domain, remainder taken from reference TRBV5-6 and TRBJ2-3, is DAGVTQSPTHLIKTRGQQVTLRCSPKSGHDTVSWYQQALGQGPQFIFQYYEEEERQRGNFPDRFSGHQFPNYSSELNVNALLLGDSALYLCASSLVVPHTQYFGPGTRLTVL.

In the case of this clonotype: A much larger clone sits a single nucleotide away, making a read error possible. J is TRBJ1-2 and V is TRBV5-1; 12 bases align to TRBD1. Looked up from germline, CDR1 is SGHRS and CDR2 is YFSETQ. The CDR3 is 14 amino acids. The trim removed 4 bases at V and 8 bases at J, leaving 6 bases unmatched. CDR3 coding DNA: TGCGCCAGCAGCAAGTACGGGACAGGGGGCGGCTACACCTTC. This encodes CASSKYGTGGGYTF.

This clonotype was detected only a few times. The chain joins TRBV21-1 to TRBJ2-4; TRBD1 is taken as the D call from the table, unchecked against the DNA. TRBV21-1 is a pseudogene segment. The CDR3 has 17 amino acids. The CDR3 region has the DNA TGTGCCAGCAGCAAAGCCCAGGGATGGAGGACCAAAAACATTCAGTACTTC. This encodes CASSKAQGWRTKNIQYF.

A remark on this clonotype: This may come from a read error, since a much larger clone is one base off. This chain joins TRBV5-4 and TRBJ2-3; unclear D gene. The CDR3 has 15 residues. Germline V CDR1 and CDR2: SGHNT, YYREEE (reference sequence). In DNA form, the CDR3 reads TGTGCCAGCAGTGCAGACCCCGGAAGCACAGATACGCGGTATTTT. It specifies CASSADPGSTDTRYF.

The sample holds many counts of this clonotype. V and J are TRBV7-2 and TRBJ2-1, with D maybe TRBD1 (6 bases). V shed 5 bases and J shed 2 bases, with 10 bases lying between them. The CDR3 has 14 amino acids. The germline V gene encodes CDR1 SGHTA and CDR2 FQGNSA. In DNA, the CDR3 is TGTGCCAGCAGCCCCTGGACAGCCTACAATGAGCAGTTCTTC. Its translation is CASSPWTAYNEQFF.

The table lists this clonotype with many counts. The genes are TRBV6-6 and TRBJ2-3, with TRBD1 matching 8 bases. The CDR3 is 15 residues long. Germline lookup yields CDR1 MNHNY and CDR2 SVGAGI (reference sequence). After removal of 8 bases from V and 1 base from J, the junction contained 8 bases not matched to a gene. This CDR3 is CASSPGQGRTDTQYF. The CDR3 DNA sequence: TGTGCCAGCTCCCCAGGACAGGGACGCACAGATACGCAGTATTTT.

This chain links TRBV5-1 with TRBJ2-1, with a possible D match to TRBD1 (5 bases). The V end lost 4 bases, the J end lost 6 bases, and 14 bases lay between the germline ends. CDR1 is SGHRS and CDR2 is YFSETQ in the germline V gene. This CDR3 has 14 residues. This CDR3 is CASSPAQGANEQFF. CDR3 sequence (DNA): TGCGCCAGCAGCCCCGCACAAGGGGCCAATGAGCAGTTCTTC.

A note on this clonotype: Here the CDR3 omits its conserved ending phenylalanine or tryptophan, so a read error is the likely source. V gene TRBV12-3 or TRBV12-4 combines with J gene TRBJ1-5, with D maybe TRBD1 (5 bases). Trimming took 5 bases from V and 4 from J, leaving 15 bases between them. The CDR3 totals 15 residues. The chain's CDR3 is CASSGVGTDNQPQHL. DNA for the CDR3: TGTGCCAGCAGTGGGGTCGGGACCGATAATCAGCCCCAGCATTTG.

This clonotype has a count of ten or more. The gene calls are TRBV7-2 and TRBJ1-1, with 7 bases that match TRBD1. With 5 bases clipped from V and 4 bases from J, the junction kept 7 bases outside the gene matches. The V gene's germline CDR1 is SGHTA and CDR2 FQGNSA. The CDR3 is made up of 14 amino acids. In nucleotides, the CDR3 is TGTGCCAGCAGCGTACGACAGGGAAGCACTGAAGCTTTCTTT. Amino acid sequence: CASSVRQGSTEAFF.

The DNA for the CDR3 is TGTGCCAGCAGCTTAGCGCCGAGGAGCTCCGAGCAGTACTTC. Translated, it gives CASSLAPRSSEQYF. The rearrangement links TRBV7-2 to TRBJ2-7; D unresolved. Trimming took off 0 bases at V and 6 bases at J, with 12 bases between the two ends. CDR1 and CDR2 (germline): SGHTA, FQGNSA. The CDR3 is 14 residues long.

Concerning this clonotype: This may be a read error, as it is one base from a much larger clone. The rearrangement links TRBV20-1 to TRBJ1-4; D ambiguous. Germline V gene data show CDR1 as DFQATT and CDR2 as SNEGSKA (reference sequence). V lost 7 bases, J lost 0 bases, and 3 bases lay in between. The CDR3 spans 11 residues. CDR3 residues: CSVATNEKLFF. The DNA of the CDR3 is TGCAGTGTGGCAACTAATGAAAAACTGTTTTTT.

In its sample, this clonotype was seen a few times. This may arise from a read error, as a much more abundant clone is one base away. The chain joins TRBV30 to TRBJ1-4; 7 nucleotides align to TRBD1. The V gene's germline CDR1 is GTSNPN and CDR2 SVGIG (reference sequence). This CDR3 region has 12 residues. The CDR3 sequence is CAWKGASEKRFF. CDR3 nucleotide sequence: TGTGCCTGGAAGGGGGCCAGTGAAAAACGGTTTTTT. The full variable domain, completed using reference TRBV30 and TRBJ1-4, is SQTIHQWPATLVQPVGSPLSLECTVEGTSNPNLYWYRQAAGRGLQLLFYSVGIGQISSEVPQNLSASRPQDRQFILSSKKLLLSDSGFYLCAWKGASEKRFFGSGTQLSVL.

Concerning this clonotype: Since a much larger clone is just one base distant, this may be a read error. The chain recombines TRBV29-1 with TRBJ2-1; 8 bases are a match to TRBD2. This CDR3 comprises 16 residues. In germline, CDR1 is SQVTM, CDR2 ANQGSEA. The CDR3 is CSVVTWSGGDYTEQFF. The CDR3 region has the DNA TGCAGCGTTGTAACTTGGAGCGGGGGAGACTACACTGAGCAGTTCTTC.

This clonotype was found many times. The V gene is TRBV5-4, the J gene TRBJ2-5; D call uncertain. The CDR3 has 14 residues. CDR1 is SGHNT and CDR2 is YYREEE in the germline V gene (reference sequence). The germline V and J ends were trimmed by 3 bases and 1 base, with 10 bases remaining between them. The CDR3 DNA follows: TGTGCCAGCAGCTCCGCTGACGGCCAAGAGACCCAGTACTTC. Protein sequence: CASSSADGQETQYF.

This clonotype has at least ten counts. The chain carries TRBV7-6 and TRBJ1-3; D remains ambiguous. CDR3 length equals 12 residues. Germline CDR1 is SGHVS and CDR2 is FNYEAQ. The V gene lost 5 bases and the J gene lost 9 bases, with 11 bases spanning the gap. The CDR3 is CASSADGLTIYF. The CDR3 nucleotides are TGTGCCAGCAGCGCAGACGGACTCACCATATATTTT.

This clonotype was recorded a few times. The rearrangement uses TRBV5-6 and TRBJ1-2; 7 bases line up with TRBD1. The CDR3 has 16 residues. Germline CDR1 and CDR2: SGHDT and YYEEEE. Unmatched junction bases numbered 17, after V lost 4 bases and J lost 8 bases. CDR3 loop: CASSQSTGAMVGGYTF. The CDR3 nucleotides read TGTGCCAGCAGCCAATCAACAGGGGCCATGGTCGGCGGCTACACCTTC.